The text below deals with one T cell receptor beta chain. As yet, its antigen is unknown. The entry originates in a study of OX40 agonist ivuxolimab in advanced cancers. Study-wide results and limits: Both blood CD4+ and CD8+ T cells showed clonal growth by week 6 at 0.1 to 3.0 mg/kg.

V lost 2 bases, J lost 6 bases, and 11 bases stayed unmatched. CDR3 size: 17 residues. Germline-derived CDR1 and CDR2 are SGHAT and FQNNGV. Data came from immunoSEQ multiplex PCR; TCRdb stores just in-frame clones and leaves some out. The data hold 55,000 to 75,000 clones, with 84% observed a single time. The sequencing used CD4+ or CD8+ T cells sorted from blood, collected in a trial of the OX40 agonist ivuxolimab. The clonotype originates from an adult with an advanced solid tumor such as melanoma, head and neck, liver or kidney cancer. The rearrangement links TRBV11-2 to TRBJ2-2, with 8 bases matching TRBD1. The CDR3 sequence is CASSLYSILDRAGELFF. In DNA, the CDR3 is TGTGCCAGCAGCTTATACTCTATCTTGGACAGGGCCGGGGAGCTGTTTTTT.